This T cell receptor beta chain was recorded in a study of blood T cell repertoires in COVID-19 (TCRdb year 2020). Regarding the complete study: Samples from collaborators originated in the United States, Italy and Spain and spanned both the acute and convalescent phases of COVID-19. The sample metadata nearly always contained a de-identified subject ID, COVID-19 status, age in years and sex. HLA class I and class II types, where available, came from metadata supplied by the sample provider rather than from assay-based typing. The samples were drawn from two sources: the first 160 participants of the ongoing ImmuneRACE study, and 1,200 or so subjects contributed by 6 global collaborators. The prospective study material was composed of cDNA or gDNA derived from T cells, B-cell-depleted T cells, or PBMCs. A freely available public database, intended as a resource for researchers studying the immune response to SARS-CoV-2, is where the repertoires were released. Subjects who had been exposed to COVID-19, were actively infected with it, or had recovered from it provided the deeply sampled blood TCRbeta repertoires that made up the dataset. Beyond this particular receptor, the publication reports: The amount of clinical and demographic metadata varied by source and participant and was provided uncurated.

On this clone: Its antigen specificity is not known. The sample holds no much larger clone one base away, and base qualities are not on file.

V loses 3 bases at its end and J loses 2 bases; junction bases beyond the gene matches: 7. CDR1 and CDR2 were assigned from the germline V gene (reference sequence) as SGHKS and YYEKEE. The CDR3 spans 15 residues, from the cysteine through the phenylalanine. CDR3 DNA is the only sequence kept; it has 45 bases, read in frame from the first base. The immunoSEQ Assay, a bias-controlled multiplex PCR, was used to amplify TCRbeta CDR3 regions from genomic DNA. Turning to the authors' computational methods: Nucleated cell counts per sample were estimated from amplification of reference gene primers within the assay. To quantify the absolute abundance of each unique TCRbeta CDR3 rearrangement, sequence reads were collapsed and filtered. For each sample, productive Simpson clonality was calculated as the square root of Simpson's diversity index over productive rearrangements. TCRdb's version of the immuneACCESS table is confined to in-frame rearrangements and falls short of the full clone set. An unresolved V gene accounts for under half of the shortfall where checked; the remainder is of unknown origin. The DNA was the basis for D and trimming; V, J and clone size are from that table. Within this sample are some 340,000 clones, with 85% of them counted one time only. Jointly, the top ten make up around 3.4% of the sample.

Collaborating institutions collected whole blood in K2EDTA tubes following their own protocols. Collaborator samples were shipped for TCRbeta analysis as frozen whole blood, isolated PBMCs, or DNA extracted from either sample type. The specimen sequenced was peripheral blood. The chain couples TRBV5-5 to TRBJ2-7; TRBD1 agrees with 8 junctional bases. This receptor was taken from a woman between 18 and 29 years old with acute or convalescent COVID-19. The DNA is TGTGCCAGCAGCTCGTGGGGGACAGGAGCCTACGAGCAGTACTTC. It translates as CASSSWGTGAYEQYF.